The clone carrying this T cell receptor beta chain was seen a handful of times. Its antigen is not identified. This sample's TCRbeta library carried unique molecular identifier barcodes. TCRdb used MiXCR to reprocess the PCR reads, holding one entry per CDR3 protein. The sample lists roughly 670,000 distinct CDR3 sequences, over 10% occurring once. This record comes from a study of T-cell reconstitution after alpha-beta-depleted transplantation in children. Whole-study findings and limits: Diversity and T-cell counts at one year after transplant derived mostly from new T cells.

The sequencing used PBMCs, collected before TCRalphabeta/CD19-depleted stem cell transplant. The sequence was obtained from a girl aged 2-10 years with congenital amegakaryocytic thrombocytopenia, due to receive a stem cell transplant.

Here the CDR3 DNA reads TGTGCCAGTAGCCTCCGGGACAGAATTGGCTACACCTTC. Translation: CASSLRDRIGYTF. The chain joins TRBV19 to TRBJ1-2; 7 nucleotides agree with TRBD1. Losses at the gene ends were 6 bases for V and 7 bases for J; bases not matched to a gene: 8. Looked up from germline, CDR1 is LNHDA and CDR2 is SQIVND (reference sequence). The CDR3 has 13 amino acids.